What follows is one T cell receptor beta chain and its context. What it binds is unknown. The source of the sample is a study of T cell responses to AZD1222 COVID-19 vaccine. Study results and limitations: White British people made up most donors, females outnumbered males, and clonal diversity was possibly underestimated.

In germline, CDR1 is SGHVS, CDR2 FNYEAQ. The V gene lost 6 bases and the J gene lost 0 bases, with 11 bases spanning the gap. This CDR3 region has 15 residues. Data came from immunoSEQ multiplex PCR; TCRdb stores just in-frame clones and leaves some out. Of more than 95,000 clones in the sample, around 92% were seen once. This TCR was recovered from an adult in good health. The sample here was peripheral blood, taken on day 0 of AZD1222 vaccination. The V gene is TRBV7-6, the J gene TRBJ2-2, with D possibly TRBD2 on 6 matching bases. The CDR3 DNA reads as TGTGCCAGCAGTATAGCGGCTTCGAACACCGGGGAGCTGTTTTTT. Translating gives CASSIAASNTGELFF.